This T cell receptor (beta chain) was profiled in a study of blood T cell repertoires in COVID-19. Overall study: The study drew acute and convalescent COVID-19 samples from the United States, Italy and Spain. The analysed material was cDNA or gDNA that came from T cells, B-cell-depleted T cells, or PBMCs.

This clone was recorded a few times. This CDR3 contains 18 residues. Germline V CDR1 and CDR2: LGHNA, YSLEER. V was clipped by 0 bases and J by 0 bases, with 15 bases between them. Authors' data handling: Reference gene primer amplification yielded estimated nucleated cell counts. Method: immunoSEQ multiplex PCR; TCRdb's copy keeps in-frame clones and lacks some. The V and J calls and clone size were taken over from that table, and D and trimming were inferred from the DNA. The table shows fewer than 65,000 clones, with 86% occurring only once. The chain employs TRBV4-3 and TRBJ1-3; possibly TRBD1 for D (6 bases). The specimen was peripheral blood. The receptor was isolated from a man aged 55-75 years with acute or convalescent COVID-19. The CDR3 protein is CASSQDLTGASSGNTIYF. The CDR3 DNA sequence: TGCGCCAGCAGCCAAGATTTGACAGGAGCTTCCTCTGGAAACACCATATATTTT.